This T cell receptor (beta chain) is drawn from a study of beta chain features in type 1 diabetes. Notes on the study in general: cDNA sequencing could over-represent cells with high TCR expression. The study found that naive, central memory and Treg TCRB repertoires appeared more similar in patients than in healthy donors. Shortening that was moderate but significant affected the TCRB CDR3s of Type 1 diabetes patients in all four CD4+ subsets.

With regard to this clone: Its antigen is as yet unknown.

The CDR3 length is 15 residues. Germline V gene data show CDR1 as MNHEY and CDR2 as SVGAGI. With 3 bases clipped from V and 3 bases from J, the junction kept 2 bases outside the gene matches. Via CD45RO/CCR7/CD25/CD127/CD95/CD27, cells of the CD4+ naive, central memory, regulatory and stem cell-like memory subsets were sorted. Expressed TCRB transcripts were sequenced because the entire RNA isolate underwent reverse transcription. Sequencing used immunoSEQ multiplex PCR; TCRdb keeps in-frame clones, though not all of them. The sample has about 340,000 clones; about 14% are singletons. Sequencing used naive CD4+ T cells from blood. The chain recombines TRBV6-5 with TRBJ1-2; 12 bases fit TRBD1. This TCR was recovered from a woman under 30 with type 1 diabetes. The CDR3 bases are TGTGCCAGCAGTTATGGGACAGGGGGCGACTATGGCTACACCTTC. It yields the protein CASSYGTGGDYGYTF.